What follows are 11 T cell receptor beta chains derived from one specimen sequenced in a study of cytomegalovirus exposure and HLA in healthy donors. Assay used: immunoSEQ multiplex PCR; TCRdb lists only in-frame clones, some missing. The repertoire consists of approximately 280,000 clones, with approximately 86% occurring once and the leading ten covering around 1%. Sequenced material: PBMCs. All receptors come from a woman younger than 30 in good health and CMV-seronegative.

This clone was found once. The chain couples TRBV7-9 to TRBJ2-5, with TRBD2 as a possible D gene (5 bases). Germline CDR1 and CDR2: SEHNR and FQNEAQ (reference sequence). Trimming left V 5 bases short and J 2 bases short, with 12 bases between. This CDR3 has 14 residues. In DNA form, the CDR3 reads TGTGCCAGCAGCCCGCGTTCGGGACAAGAGACCCAGTACTTC. It yields the protein CASSPRSGQETQYF.

The V and J genes are TRBV11-2 and TRBJ2-7, with 10 bases fitting TRBD2. The CDR3 has 16 amino acids. The germline gives CDR1 SGHAT, CDR2 FQNNGV. Losses at the gene ends were 4 bases for V and 1 base for J; bases not matched to a gene: 7. The CDR3 protein is CASSSPGLATSYEQYF. The CDR3 region has the DNA TGTGCCAGCAGCTCGCCGGGACTAGCGACGTCCTACGAGCAGTACTTC.

This sequence joins TRBV18 and TRBJ2-7; TRBD1 aligns across 9 bases. The germline CDR1 and CDR2 sequences are KGHSH and LQKENI. CDR3 length: 15 amino acids. V lost 7 bases and J lost 6; bases outside the gene matches: 13. The CDR3 reads CASFIRGTGGSEQYF. The DNA for the CDR3 is TGTGCCAGCTTTATTAGAGGAACAGGGGGCAGCGAGCAGTACTTC.

This clone has only a few counts. V gene TRBV27 combines with J gene TRBJ2-7, with TRBD2 as a possible D gene (5 bases). The CDR3 runs 13 residues. Deletions cut 3 bases from V and 2 bases from J, with 8 bases between. CDR1 MNHEY and CDR2 SMNVEV come from the germline V gene (reference sequence). CDR3 sequence reads: CASSFRTPYEQYF. The DNA for the CDR3 is TGTGCCAGCAGTTTTCGGACTCCCTACGAGCAGTACTTC.

CDR3 amino acids: CASSKTSGDYNEQFF. Here the CDR3 DNA reads TGCGCCAGCAGTAAGACTAGCGGGGACTACAATGAGCAGTTCTTC. V usage is TRBV10-1 and J usage is TRBJ2-1; 11 bases are a match to TRBD2. CDR3 length: 15 amino acids. The germline CDR1 and CDR2 sequences are WNHNN and SYGVQD (reference sequence). The V segment lost 5 bases and the J segment 3 bases; nucleotides outside the gene matches: 3.

The V call is TRBV27, the J call TRBJ2-3; D call uncertain. Trimming removed 0 bases at V and 2 bases at J, with 9 bases between. Germline assignment: CDR1 MNHEY and CDR2 SMNVEV (reference sequence). CDR3 size: 15 residues. CDR3 coding DNA: TGTGCCAGCAGTTTATCCCGGGTTAACACAGATACGCAGTATTTT. Protein sequence: CASSLSRVNTDTQYF.

The V call is TRBV4-3, the J call TRBJ2-1; D perhaps matches TRBD2 (5 bases). This CDR3 spans 15 amino acids. Trimming shortened V by 1 base and J by 3 bases, and 10 bases separated the two germline ends. Germline CDR1 LGHNA, CDR2 YSLEER. CDR3 sequence: CASSQVLRDYNEQFF. The CDR3 nucleotides read TGCGCCAGCAGCCAAGTCCTCCGGGACTACAATGAGCAGTTCTTC.

This sequence joins TRBV6-1 and TRBJ2-7; 7 positions agree with TRBD1. This CDR3 has 15 amino acids. The V gene end was trimmed by 2 bases and the J gene end by 3 bases; junction bases not matched to a gene: 7. Looked up from germline, CDR1 is MNHNS and CDR2 is SASEGT. The CDR3 spells CASSESGQKSYEQYF. The CDR3 DNA sequence: TGTGCCAGCAGTGAATCGGGACAGAAAAGCTACGAGCAGTACTTC.

V usage is TRBV30 and J usage is TRBJ2-7, with a weak D call TRBD2 (7 bases). CDR3 size: 14 residues. V was shortened by 4 bases and J by 4 bases, with 17 bases between the two germline ends. CDR1 is GTSNPN and CDR2 is SVGIG in the germline V gene (reference sequence). CDR3 sequence: CAWTPGRGQYEQYF. The CDR3 region has the DNA TGTGCCTGGACCCCAGGGCGGGGGCAGTACGAGCAGTACTTC.

The gene calls are TRBV4-3 and TRBJ2-1; D possibly corresponds to TRBD2 (5 bases). CDR3 length: 14 amino acids. Germline-derived CDR1 and CDR2 are LGHNA and YSLEER. Trimming cost V 0 bases and J 8 bases, with 11 bases left between them. The CDR3 DNA is TGCGCCAGCAGCCAAGATCGGGGAACGGATGAGCAGTTCTTC. It specifies CASSQDRGTDEQFF.

The chain uses TRBV7-9 and TRBJ1-3, with a tentative D call TRBD1 (5 bases). CDR1 SEHNR and CDR2 FQNEAQ come from the germline V gene (reference sequence). CDR3 length: 14 residues. Trimming pared 4 bases from V and 4 bases from J, leaving 11 bases between. CDR3 protein: CASSSGQAGNTIYF. As DNA, the CDR3 is TGTGCCAGCAGCTCAGGGCAGGCAGGAAACACCATATATTTT.